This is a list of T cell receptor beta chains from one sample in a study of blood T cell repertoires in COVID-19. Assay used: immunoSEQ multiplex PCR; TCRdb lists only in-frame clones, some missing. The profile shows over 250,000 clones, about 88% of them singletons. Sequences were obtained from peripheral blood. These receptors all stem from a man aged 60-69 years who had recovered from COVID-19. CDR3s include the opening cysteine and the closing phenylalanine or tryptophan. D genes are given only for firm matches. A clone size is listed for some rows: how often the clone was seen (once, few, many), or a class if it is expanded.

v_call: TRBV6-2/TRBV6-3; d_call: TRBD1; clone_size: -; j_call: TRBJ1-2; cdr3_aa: CASSYPKQGADGYTF; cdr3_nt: TGTGCCAGCAGTTACCCGAAGCAGGGGGCGGATGGCTACACCTTC
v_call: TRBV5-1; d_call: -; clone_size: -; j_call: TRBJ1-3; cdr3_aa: CASSLEGRGGVF; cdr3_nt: TGCGCCAGCAGCTTGGAAGGACGAGGGGGAGTTTTT
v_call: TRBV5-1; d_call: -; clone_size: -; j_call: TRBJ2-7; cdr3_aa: CASSLDMGLHPSYEQYF; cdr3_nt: TGCGCCAGCAGCTTGGATATGGGACTCCACCCTTCCTACGAGCAGTACTTC
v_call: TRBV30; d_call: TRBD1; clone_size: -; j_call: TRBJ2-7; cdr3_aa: CAWTPGTGAFGYEQYF; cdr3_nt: TGTGCCTGGACCCCCGGGACAGGGGCTTTCGGTTACGAGCAGTACTTC
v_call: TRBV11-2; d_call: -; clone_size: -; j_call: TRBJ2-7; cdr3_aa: CASSLQGTPSYEQYF; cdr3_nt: TGTGCCAGCAGCTTACAGGGGACGCCCTCCTACGAGCAGTACTTC
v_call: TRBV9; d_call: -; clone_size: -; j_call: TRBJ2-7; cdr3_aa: CASSAPRTGSEQYF; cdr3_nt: TGTGCCAGCAGCGCGCCTAGAACAGGGTCGGAACAGTACTTC
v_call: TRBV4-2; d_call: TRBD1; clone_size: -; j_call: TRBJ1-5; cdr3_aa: CASSQDRTGPQPQHF; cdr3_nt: TGTGCCAGCAGCCAAGACCGGACAGGGCCTCAGCCCCAGCATTTT
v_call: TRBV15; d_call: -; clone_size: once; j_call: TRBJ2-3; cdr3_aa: CATSTQQDFTDTQYF; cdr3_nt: TGTGCCACCAGCACGCAACAGGATTTCACAGATACGCAGTATTTT
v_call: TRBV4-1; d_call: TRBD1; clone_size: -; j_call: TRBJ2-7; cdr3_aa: CASSQGGTGILHEQYF; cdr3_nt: TGCGCCAGCAGCCAAGGTGGGACAGGCATTCTACACGAGCAGTACTTC
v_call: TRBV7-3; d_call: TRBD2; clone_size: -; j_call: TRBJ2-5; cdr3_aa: CASSWTSGAQETQYF; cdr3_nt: TGTGCCAGCAGTTGGACTAGCGGGGCTCAAGAGACCCAGTACTTC
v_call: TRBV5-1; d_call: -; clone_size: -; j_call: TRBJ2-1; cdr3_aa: CASSLEWADNEQFF; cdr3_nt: TGCGCCAGCAGCTTGGAATGGGCAGACAATGAGCAGTTCTTC
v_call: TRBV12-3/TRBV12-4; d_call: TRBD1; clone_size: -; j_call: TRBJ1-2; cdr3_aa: CASSIDRVGYTF; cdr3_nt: TGTGCCAGCAGTATCGACAGGGTCGGCTACACCTTC
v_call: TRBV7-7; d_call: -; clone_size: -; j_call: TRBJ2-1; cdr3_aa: CASSEGDGVYNEQFF; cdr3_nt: TGTGCTAGCAGCGAAGGGGATGGGGTGTACAATGAGCAGTTCTTC
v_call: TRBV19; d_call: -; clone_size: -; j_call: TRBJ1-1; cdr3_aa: CASTFDRRAFF; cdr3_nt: TGTGCCAGTACCTTCGACAGGAGGGCTTTCTTT
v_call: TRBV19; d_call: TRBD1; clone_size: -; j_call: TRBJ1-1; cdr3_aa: CATIQGTSWATEAFF; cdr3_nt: TGTGCCACCATACAGGGGACCTCTTGGGCCACTGAAGCTTTCTTT
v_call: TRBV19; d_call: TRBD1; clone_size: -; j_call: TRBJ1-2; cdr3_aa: CASSPQGTLYGYTF; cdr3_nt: TGTGCCAGTAGTCCACAGGGGACCCTCTATGGCTACACCTTC
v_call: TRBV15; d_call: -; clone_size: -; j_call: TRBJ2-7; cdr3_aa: CATSRETSLREQYF; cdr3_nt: TGTGCCACCAGCAGAGAAACTAGTCTCCGCGAGCAGTACTTC
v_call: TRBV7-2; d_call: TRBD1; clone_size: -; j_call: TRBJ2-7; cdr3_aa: CASSLGTGGASSYEQYF; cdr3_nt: TGTGCCAGCAGCTTAGGGACAGGGGGCGCCAGCTCCTACGAGCAGTACTTC
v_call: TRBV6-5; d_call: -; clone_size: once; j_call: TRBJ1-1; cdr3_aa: CASSLRGTEAFF; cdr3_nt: TGTGCCAGCAGTCTCAGGGGCACTGAAGCTTTCTTT
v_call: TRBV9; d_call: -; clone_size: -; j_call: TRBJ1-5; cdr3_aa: CASSVAGVSGPQHF; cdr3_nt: TGTGCCAGCAGCGTAGCGGGGGTTTCCGGGCCCCAGCATTTT
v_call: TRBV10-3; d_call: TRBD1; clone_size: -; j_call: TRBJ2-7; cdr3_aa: CAISEQPGQGGSLRSEQYF; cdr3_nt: TGTGCCATCAGTGAACAGCCGGGACAGGGGGGGTCCCTCCGCTCCGAGCAGTACTTC
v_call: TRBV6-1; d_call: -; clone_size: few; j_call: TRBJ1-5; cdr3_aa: CASSEARGGNQPQHF; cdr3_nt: TGTGCCAGCAGTGAAGCGCGGGGAGGCAATCAGCCCCAGCATTTT
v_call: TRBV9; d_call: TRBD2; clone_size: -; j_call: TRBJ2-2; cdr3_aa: CASSVDRGLAATGELFF; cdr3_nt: TGTGCCAGCAGCGTAGACAGGGGACTAGCGGCGACCGGGGAGCTGTTTTTT
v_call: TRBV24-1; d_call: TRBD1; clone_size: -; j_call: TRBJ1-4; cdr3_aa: CATSENRDREVLEKLFF; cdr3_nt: TGTGCCACCAGTGAGAACCGGGACAGGGAGGTTTTAGAAAAACTGTTTTTT
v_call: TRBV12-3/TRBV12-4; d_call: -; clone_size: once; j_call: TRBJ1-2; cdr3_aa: CASSFGGYGYTF; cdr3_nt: TGTGCCAGCAGTTTTGGAGGCTATGGCTACACCTTC
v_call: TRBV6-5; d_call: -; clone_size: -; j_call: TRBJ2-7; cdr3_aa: CASSYGGFSSSYEQYF; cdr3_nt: TGTGCCAGCAGTTACGGAGGGTTCTCTTCTTCCTACGAGCAGTACTTC
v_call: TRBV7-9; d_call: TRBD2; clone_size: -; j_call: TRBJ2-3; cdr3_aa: CASSLGLAGSRPDTQYF; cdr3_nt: TGTGCCAGCAGCTTAGGATTAGCGGGGAGCAGACCCGATACGCAGTATTTT
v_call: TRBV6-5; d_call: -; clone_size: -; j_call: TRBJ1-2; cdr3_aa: CASSYSAGNGYTF; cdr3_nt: TGTGCCAGCAGTTACTCGGCAGGGAATGGCTACACCTTC
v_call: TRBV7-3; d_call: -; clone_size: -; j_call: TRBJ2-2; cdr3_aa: CASSLYARPTGELFF; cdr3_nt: TGTGCCAGCAGCTTATACGCCAGGCCGACCGGGGAGCTGTTTTTT
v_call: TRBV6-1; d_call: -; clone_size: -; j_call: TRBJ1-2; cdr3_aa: CASSDRAVTNYGYTF; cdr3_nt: TGTGCCAGCAGTGACAGGGCCGTTACTAACTATGGCTACACCTTC
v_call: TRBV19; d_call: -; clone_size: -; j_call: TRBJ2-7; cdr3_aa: CASVSICSYEQYF; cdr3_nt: TGTGCCAGTGTGAGCATTTGCTCCTACGAGCAGTACTTC
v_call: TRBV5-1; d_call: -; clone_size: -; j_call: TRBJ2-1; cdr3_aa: CASSLVGSTSAGEQFF; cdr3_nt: TGCGCCAGCAGCTTGGTCGGTAGCACCTCGGCGGGTGAGCAGTTCTTC
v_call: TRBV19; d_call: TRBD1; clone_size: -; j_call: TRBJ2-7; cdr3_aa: CASSRRTGEGEQYF; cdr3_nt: TGTGCCAGTAGTAGGAGAACAGGGGAAGGAGAGCAGTACTTC
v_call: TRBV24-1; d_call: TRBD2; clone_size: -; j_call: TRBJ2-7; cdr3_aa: CATSDGGLVVGEQYF; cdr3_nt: TGTGCCACCAGTGATGGGGGACTAGTTGTGGGCGAGCAGTACTTC
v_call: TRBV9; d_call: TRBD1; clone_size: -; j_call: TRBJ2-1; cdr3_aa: CASSESRDRVFF; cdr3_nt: TGTGCCAGCAGCGAAAGCCGGGACAGGGTTTTCTTC
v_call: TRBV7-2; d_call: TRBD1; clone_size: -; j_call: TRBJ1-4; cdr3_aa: CASSLGTGGTNEKLFF; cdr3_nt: TGTGCCAGCAGCTTAGGGACAGGGGGCACTAATGAAAAACTGTTTTTT
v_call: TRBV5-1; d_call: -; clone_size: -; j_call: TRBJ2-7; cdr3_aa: CASSLAGTLYEQYF; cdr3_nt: TGCGCCAGCAGCTTGGCCGGGACACTCTACGAGCAGTACTTC
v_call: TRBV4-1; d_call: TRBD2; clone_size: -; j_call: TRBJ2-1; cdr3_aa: CASSPETGTSSVNEQFF; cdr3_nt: TGCGCCAGCAGCCCGGAAACCGGGACTAGCTCGGTCAATGAGCAGTTCTTC
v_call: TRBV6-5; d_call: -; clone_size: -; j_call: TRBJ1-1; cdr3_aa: CASNKKVWGGTEAFF; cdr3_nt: TGTGCCAGCAACAAAAAGGTATGGGGGGGCACTGAAGCTTTCTTT
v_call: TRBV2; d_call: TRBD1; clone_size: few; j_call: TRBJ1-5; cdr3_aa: CASNPRTGSNQPQHF; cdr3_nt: TGTGCCAGCAATCCTAGGACAGGCAGCAATCAGCCCCAGCATTTT
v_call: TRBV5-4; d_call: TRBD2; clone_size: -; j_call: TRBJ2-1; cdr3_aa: CASNIQGLAGTEQFF; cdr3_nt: TGTGCCAGCAACATACAGGGACTAGCGGGGACTGAGCAGTTCTTC
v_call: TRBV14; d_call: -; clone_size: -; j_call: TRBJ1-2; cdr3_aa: CASSLQEGGYTF; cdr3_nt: TGTGCCAGCAGCTTACAGGAGGGTGGCTACACCTTC
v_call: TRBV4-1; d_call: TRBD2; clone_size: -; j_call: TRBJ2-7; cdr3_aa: CASSQGHSGGAYEQYF; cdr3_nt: TGCGCCAGCAGCCAAGGGCATAGCGGGGGGGCCTACGAGCAGTACTTC
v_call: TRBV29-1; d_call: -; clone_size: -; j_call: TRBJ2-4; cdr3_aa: CSVEWAGNIQYF; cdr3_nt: TGCAGCGTTGAATGGGCAGGGAACATTCAGTACTTC
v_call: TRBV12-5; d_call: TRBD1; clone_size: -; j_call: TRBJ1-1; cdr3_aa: CASGLDRGAVSEAFF; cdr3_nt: TGTGCTAGTGGCCTAGACAGGGGCGCGGTCTCTGAAGCTTTCTTT
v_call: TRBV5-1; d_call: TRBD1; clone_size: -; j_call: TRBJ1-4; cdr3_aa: CASSRGQGNYEKLFF; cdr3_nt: TGCGCCAGCAGCAGAGGACAGGGTAACTATGAAAAACTGTTTTTT
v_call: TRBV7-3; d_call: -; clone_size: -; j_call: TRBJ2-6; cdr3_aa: CASSSNSGANVLTF; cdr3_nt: TGTGCCAGCAGCTCCAACTCTGGGGCCAACGTCCTGACTTTC
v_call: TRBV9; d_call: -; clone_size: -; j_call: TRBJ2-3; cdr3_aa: CASSPNPHSTDTQYF; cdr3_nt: TGTGCCAGCAGCCCCAATCCCCATAGCACAGATACGCAGTATTTT
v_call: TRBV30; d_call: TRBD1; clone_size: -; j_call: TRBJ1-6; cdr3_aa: CAWSVDRYNSPLHF; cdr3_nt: TGTGCCTGGAGTGTGGACAGGTATAATTCACCCCTCCACTTT
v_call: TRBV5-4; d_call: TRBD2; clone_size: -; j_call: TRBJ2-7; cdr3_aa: CASSSTSGGAKQYF; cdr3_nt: TGTGCCAGCAGCTCGACTAGCGGGGGGGCCAAGCAGTACTTC
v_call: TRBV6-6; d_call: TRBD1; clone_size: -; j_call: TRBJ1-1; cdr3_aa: CASRRRQGARTEAFF; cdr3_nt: TGTGCCAGCAGACGTCGACAGGGGGCGCGCACTGAAGCTTTCTTT
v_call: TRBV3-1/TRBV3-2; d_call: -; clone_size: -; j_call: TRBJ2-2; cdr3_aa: CASSHPPNPQLFF; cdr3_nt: TGTGCCAGCAGCCATCCACCTAACCCGCAGCTGTTTTTT
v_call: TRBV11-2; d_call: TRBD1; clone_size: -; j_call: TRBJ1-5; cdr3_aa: CASSPTVGGGQPQHF; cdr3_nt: TGTGCCAGCAGCCCCACCGTAGGGGGCGGGCAGCCCCAGCATTTT
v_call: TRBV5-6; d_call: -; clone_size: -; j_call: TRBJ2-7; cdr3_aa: CASSSRVSEQYF; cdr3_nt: TGTGCCAGCAGCTCCAGGGTTTCCGAGCAGTACTTC
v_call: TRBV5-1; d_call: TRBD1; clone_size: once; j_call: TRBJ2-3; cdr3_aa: CASSLIPTGSTDTQYF; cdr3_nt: TGCGCCAGCAGCCTAATCCCGACAGGGAGCACAGATACGCAGTATTTT
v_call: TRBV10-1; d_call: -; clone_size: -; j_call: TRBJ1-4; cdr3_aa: CASPRGGGQREKLFF; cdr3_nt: TGCGCCAGTCCCCGGGGGGGAGGTCAACGGGAAAAACTGTTTTTT
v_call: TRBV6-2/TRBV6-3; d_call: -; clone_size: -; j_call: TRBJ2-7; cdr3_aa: CASSYSSGTYEQYF; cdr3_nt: TGTGCCAGCAGTTACTCTTCGGGAACCTACGAGCAGTACTTC
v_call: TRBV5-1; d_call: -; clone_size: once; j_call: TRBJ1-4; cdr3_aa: CASSLGGGEEKLFF; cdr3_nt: TGCGCCAGCAGCTTGGGAGGGGGTGAGGAAAAACTGTTTTTT
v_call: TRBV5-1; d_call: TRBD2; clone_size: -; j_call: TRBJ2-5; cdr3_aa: CASSWTSGGAGETQYF; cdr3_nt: TGCGCCAGCAGCTGGACTAGCGGGGGGGCAGGCGAGACCCAGTACTTC